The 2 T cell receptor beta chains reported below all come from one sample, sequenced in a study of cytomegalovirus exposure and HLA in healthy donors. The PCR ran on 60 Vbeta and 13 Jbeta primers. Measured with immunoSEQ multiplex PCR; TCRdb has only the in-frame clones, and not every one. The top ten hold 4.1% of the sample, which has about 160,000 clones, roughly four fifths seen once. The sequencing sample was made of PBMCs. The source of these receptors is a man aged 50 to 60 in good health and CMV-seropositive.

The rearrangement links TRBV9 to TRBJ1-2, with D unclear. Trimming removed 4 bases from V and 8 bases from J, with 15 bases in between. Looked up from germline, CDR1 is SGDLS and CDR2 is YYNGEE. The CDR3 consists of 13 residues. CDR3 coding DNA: TGTGCCAGCAGCCCCCCGATTTACTGCGGCTACACCTTC. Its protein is CASSPPIYCGYTF.

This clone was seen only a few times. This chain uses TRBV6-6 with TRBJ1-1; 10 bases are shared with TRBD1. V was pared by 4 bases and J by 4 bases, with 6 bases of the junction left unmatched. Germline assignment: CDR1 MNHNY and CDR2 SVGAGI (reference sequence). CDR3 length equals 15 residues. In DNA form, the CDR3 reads TGTGCCAGCAGTTTCATGACAGGGGGCGTCACTGAAGCTTTCTTT. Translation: CASSFMTGGVTEAFF.